This is a list of T cell receptor beta chains from one sample in a study of cytotoxic CD8 clonotypes in ibrutinib-treated CLL. The repertoire was sequenced with immunoSEQ multiplex PCR; TCRdb's copy has only in-frame clones and lacks some. The sample records some 290,000 clones, about 80% being singletons. Sequencing used PBMCs, obtained before ibrutinib treatment. Receptor source: a human donor with chronic lymphocytic leukemia. The CDR3 runs from the conserved cysteine through the conserved F or W. A D gene is named only where the DNA matches it firmly. Some rows have no size entry. The others give once, few or many, or a class for an expanded clone.

CDR3: CASSFYSTADLNGYTF
DNA: TGTGCCAGCAGCTTTTACTCGACTGCTGATCTTAATGGCTACACCTTC
V: TRBV7-2
size: .
J: TRBJ1-2
D: .

CDR3: CASGLGVTAKNIQYF
DNA: TGTGCCAGCGGGTTGGGGGTAACGGCCAAAAACATTCAGTACTTC
V: TRBV5-8
size: .
J: TRBJ2-4
D: .

CDR3: CAIGQGASYEQYF
DNA: TGTGCCATCGGACAGGGGGCATCCTACGAGCAGTACTTC
V: TRBV10-3
size: once
J: TRBJ2-7
D: TRBD1

CDR3: CASRRGFEQFF
DNA: TGTGCCAGCAGGAGGGGTTTTGAGCAGTTCTTC
V: TRBV28
size: .
J: TRBJ2-1
D: .

CDR3: CASSITVNRENEQYF
DNA: TGTGCCAGTAGTATCACAGTGAATCGAGAAAACGAGCAGTACTTC
V: TRBV19
size: .
J: TRBJ2-7
D: .

CDR3: CASSQDLLDRTSNTEAFF
DNA: TGCGCCAGCAGCCAAGATCTTCTGGACAGGACGTCGAACACTGAAGCTTTCTTT
V: TRBV4-3
size: .
J: TRBJ1-1
D: TRBD1

CDR3: CAWSAIGGSADTQYF
DNA: TGTGCCTGGAGCGCGATTGGGGGCAGTGCAGATACGCAGTATTTT
V: TRBV30
size: .
J: TRBJ2-3
D: .

CDR3: CASSHQGGALGQETQYF
DNA: TGCGCCAGCAGCCACCAAGGCGGAGCGCTAGGCCAAGAGACCCAGTACTTC
V: TRBV4-3
size: .
J: TRBJ2-5
D: .

CDR3: CASSLGTGTGFHEQFF
DNA: TGTGCCAGCAGCTTAGGGACCGGGACAGGGTTTCATGAGCAGTTCTTC
V: TRBV7-6
size: .
J: TRBJ2-1
D: TRBD1

CDR3: CASSVDGTSGASYEQYF
DNA: TGTGCCAGCAGCGTCGACGGGACTAGCGGAGCTTCCTACGAGCAGTACTTC
V: TRBV9
size: .
J: TRBJ2-7
D: TRBD2

CDR3: CASSLDREAYEQYF
DNA: TGTGCCAGCAGCCTAGACAGGGAGGCCTACGAGCAGTACTTC
V: TRBV6-5
size: once
J: TRBJ2-7
D: .

CDR3: CASSLASRADTQYF
DNA: TGTGCCAGCAGCTTAGCCAGCAGGGCAGATACGCAGTATTTT
V: TRBV7-7
size: .
J: TRBJ2-3
D: .

CDR3: CASSQYRENYGYTF
DNA: TGTGCCAGCAGCCAATACAGGGAGAACTATGGCTACACCTTC
V: TRBV6-5
size: few
J: TRBJ1-2
D: .

CDR3: CASGRTVLDYGYTF
DNA: TGTGCCAGCGGACGGACAGTTTTAGACTATGGCTACACCTTC
V: TRBV9
size: .
J: TRBJ1-2
D: .

CDR3: CASSWRDAYEQYF
DNA: TGCGCCAGCTCGTGGAGGGACGCCTACGAGCAGTACTTC
V: TRBV5-1
size: .
J: TRBJ2-7
D: .

CDR3: CASSPTTGTANEQFF
DNA: TGTGCCAGCTCACCTACGACCGGGACAGCCAATGAGCAGTTCTTC
V: TRBV18
size: .
J: TRBJ2-1
D: TRBD1

CDR3: CASSSGQGETQYF
DNA: TGTGCCAGCAGCTCTGGACAGGGGGAGACCCAGTACTTC
V: TRBV7-3
size: .
J: TRBJ2-5
D: TRBD1

CDR3: CSVGQGSSEAFF
DNA: TGCAGCGTGGGACAGGGAAGCTCTGAAGCTTTCTTT
V: TRBV29-1
size: .
J: TRBJ1-1
D: TRBD1

CDR3: CSVLIRDSYEQYF
DNA: TGCAGCGTTTTAATCCGGGATAGCTACGAGCAGTACTTC
V: TRBV29-1
size: .
J: TRBJ2-7
D: .

CDR3: CASSPRLASYTDTQYF
DNA: TGTGCCAGTAGTCCTCGACTAGCGAGTTACACAGATACGCAGTATTTT
V: TRBV19
size: .
J: TRBJ2-3
D: TRBD2

CDR3: CSVASSSNTEAFF
DNA: TGCAGCGTTGCCTCCTCTTCCAACACTGAAGCTTTCTTT
V: TRBV29-1
size: .
J: TRBJ1-1
D: .

CDR3: CASSESGSVNEQYF
DNA: TGTGCCAGCAGTGAAAGTGGGAGTGTAAACGAGCAGTACTTC
V: TRBV6-1
size: .
J: TRBJ2-7
D: .

CDR3: CASGLGTENTEAFF
DNA: TGTGCTAGTGGTTTAGGGACGGAGAACACTGAAGCTTTCTTT
V: TRBV12-5
size: .
J: TRBJ1-1
D: .

CDR3: CATSRGRGGNIQYF
DNA: TGTGCCACCAGCAGGGGCAGAGGGGGGAACATTCAGTACTTC
V: TRBV15
size: once
J: TRBJ2-4
D: .

CDR3: CASSPEDNNYGYTF
DNA: TGTGCCAGCAGCCCGGAGGACAATAACTATGGCTACACCTTC
V: TRBV4-2
size: once
J: TRBJ1-2
D: .

CDR3: CASSLGGANTGELFF
DNA: TGTGCCAGCAGTTTAGGCGGAGCGAACACCGGGGAGCTGTTTTTT
V: TRBV28
size: .
J: TRBJ2-2
D: .

CDR3: CASSQGRARHGYTF
DNA: TGTGCCAGCAGTCAGGGAAGGGCTCGACACGGCTACACCTTC
V: TRBV25-1
size: .
J: TRBJ1-2
D: .

CDR3: CAWSVQGAFGSQYF
DNA: TGTGCCTGGAGTGTCCAGGGGGCGTTCGGGTCCCAGTACTTC
V: TRBV30
size: .
J: TRBJ2-5
D: TRBD1

CDR3: CASSEGRAYEQYF
DNA: TGCGCCAGCAGTGAAGGTAGGGCCTACGAGCAGTACTTC
V: TRBV10-2
size: .
J: TRBJ2-7
D: .

CDR3: CASSLGLDFNEQFF
DNA: TGCGCCAGCAGCTTGGGACTAGATTTCAATGAGCAGTTCTTC
V: TRBV5-1
size: .
J: TRBJ2-1
D: .

CDR3: CASSESSEQYF
DNA: TGTGCCAGCAGTGAAAGCTCCGAGCAGTACTTC
V: TRBV25-1
size: .
J: TRBJ2-7
D: .

CDR3: CASSPGGPSLSGNTIYF
DNA: TGTGCCAGCAGTCCCGGGGGCCCATCCCTCTCTGGAAACACCATATATTTT
V: TRBV27
size: .
J: TRBJ1-3
D: .

CDR3: CASSQVAGTIYNEQFF
DNA: TGTGCCAGCAGCCAAGTAGCGGGGACAATTTACAATGAGCAGTTCTTC
V: TRBV4-2
size: .
J: TRBJ2-1
D: TRBD2

CDR3: CSVGQAFNQPQHF
DNA: TGCAGCGTTGGACAGGCTTTCAATCAGCCCCAGCATTTT
V: TRBV29-1
size: once
J: TRBJ1-5
D: .

CDR3: CASSLAAGLAGGTENEQFF
DNA: TGTGCCAGCAGCTTAGCTGCGGGGCTAGCGGGAGGTACGGAGAATGAGCAGTTCTTC
V: TRBV7-8
size: .
J: TRBJ2-1
D: TRBD2

CDR3: CASSRLAGSFYEQYF
DNA: TGTGCCAGCAGTCGACTAGCGGGGTCATTCTACGAGCAGTACTTC
V: TRBV2
size: .
J: TRBJ2-7
D: TRBD2

CDR3: CASSLGGVISGNTIYF
DNA: TGTGCCAGCAGTCTCGGGGGCGTTATCTCTGGAAACACCATATATTTT
V: TRBV28
size: few
J: TRBJ1-3
D: .

CDR3: CASSPSGNSPYTIYF
DNA: TGTGCCAGCAGCCCCTCAGGGAATTCTCCCTACACCATATATTTT
V: TRBV7-4
size: .
J: TRBJ1-3
D: .

CDR3: CASSPQTAEWGLRGTYEQYF
DNA: TGTGCCAGCAGCCCCCAAACAGCCGAATGGGGACTGAGGGGGACCTACGAGCAGTACTTC
V: TRBV9
size: once
J: TRBJ2-7
D: .

CDR3: CASTPAQGASGELFF
DNA: TGTGCCAGCACACCCGCCCAGGGGGCGTCCGGGGAGCTGTTTTTT
V: TRBV6-6
size: few
J: TRBJ2-2
D: TRBD1

CDR3: CASSLQVGTGGYTF
DNA: TGTGCCAGCAGCTTACAAGTCGGGACCGGTGGCTACACCTTC
V: TRBV7-9
size: .
J: TRBJ1-2
D: .

CDR3: CASQMRGSETQYF
DNA: TGTGCCAGCCAAATGCGGGGGAGCGAGACCCAGTACTTC
V: TRBV11-3
size: .
J: TRBJ2-5
D: TRBD2

CDR3: CASSRDTGRVAVETQYF
DNA: TGTGCCAGCTCTCGGGACACAGGGAGGGTAGCTGTGGAGACCCAGTACTTC
V: TRBV18
size: .
J: TRBJ2-5
D: .

CDR3: CASSVRGFGNTIYF
DNA: TGTGCCAGCAGTGTCCGAGGGTTTGGAAACACCATATATTTT
V: TRBV28
size: .
J: TRBJ1-3
D: .

CDR3: CASSPSRVGPSSYNEQFF
DNA: TGTGCCAGCAGCCCAAGTCGAGTAGGCCCCAGCTCCTACAATGAGCAGTTCTTC
V: TRBV9
size: .
J: TRBJ2-1
D: .